This TCR beta chain originates from a study of T cell responses to AZD1222 COVID-19 vaccine. Trimming left V 1 base short and J 3 bases short, with 10 bases between. The germline CDR1 and CDR2 sequences are MDHEN and SYDVKM. The CDR3 has 15 amino acids. On this clone: What it binds is unknown.

Data came from immunoSEQ multiplex PCR; TCRdb stores just in-frame clones and leaves some out. The sample holds fewer than 250,000 clones; 80% to 95% are singletons and the top ten take roughly 1.4%. Regarding the study as a whole: The donor group comprised mostly white British people and more females; the analysis possibly underestimated clonal diversity.

This clonotype originated in an adult in good health. J is TRBJ2-1 and V is TRBV28; perhaps TRBD2 as D (5 bases). Source: peripheral blood, taken on day 0 of AZD1222 vaccination. Here the CDR3 DNA reads TGTGCCAGCAGTTTATTCCTAGCTGGCTACAATGAGCAGTTCTTC. Translation: CASSLFLAGYNEQFF.